Here is one TCR beta chain with its context. The data originate from a study of blood T cell repertoires in COVID-19. Under the authors' procedure: Researchers report that nucleated cell counts were estimated from reference gene primer amplification. The assay was immunoSEQ multiplex PCR, and TCRdb's table has in-frame clones only and misses some. V and J calls plus clone size are reproduced from that table; the DNA served to infer D and trimming. The sample has approximately 86,000 clones, about nine tenths seen once. Source material: peripheral blood. The receptor comes from a man aged 50-59 years with acute or convalescent COVID-19.

CDR3 coding DNA: TGTGCCAGCAGCCGTGGTCCGTTGGGACAGCAGAACACTGAAGCTTTCTTT. It yields the protein CASSRGPLGQQNTEAFF. The rearrangement uses TRBV5-5 and TRBJ1-1; 7 bases are a match to TRBD1. Unmatched junction bases numbered 13, after V lost 4 bases and J lost 1 base. Germline V gene lookup returns CDR1 SGHKS and CDR2 YYEKEE (reference sequence). This CDR3 region has 17 residues. The full variable domain, with the rest looked up from reference TRBV5-5 and TRBJ1-1, is DAGVTQSPTHLIKTRGQQVTLRCSPISGHKSVSWYQQVLGQGPQFIFQYYEKEERGRGNFPDRFSARQFPNYSSELNVNALLLGDSALYLCASSRGPLGQQNTEAFFGQGTRLTVV.